The 32 T cell receptor beta chains presented below share a single source sample, sequenced in a study of Graves' ophthalmopathy and Graves' hyperthyroidism. Amplifying from RNA transcripts, the study obtained TCR beta CDR3 regions. Amplification began with first-round RT-PCR using HTBI primers, then second-round multiplex PCR was performed. Each CDR3 protein is one row after TCRdb ran MiXCR on the multiplex PCR reads. This repertoire shows roughly 400,000 distinct CDR3 sequences, approximately 15% found once; its top ten account for about 7%. The sample taken for sequencing was peripheral blood. The source of these receptors is a woman younger than 30 with stable Graves' hyperthyroidism.

The count of this clonotype is one. This may be a read error: a much more frequent sequence differs by one nucleotide. The V and J genes are TRBV9 and TRBJ2-7; possibly TRBD2 for D (6 bases). Germline values: CDR1 SGDLS, CDR2 YYNGEE. The CDR3 sequence is 15 residues long. V was pared by 6 bases and J by 3 bases, with 19 bases between. The CDR3 DNA follows: TGTGCCAGCATCACCGCCGGGACGGGAGTCTACGAGCAGTACTTC. Translation gives CASITAGTGVYEQYF.

This clonotype was seen at least ten times. V and J are TRBV6-1 and TRBJ1-6; D is undetermined. Germline CDR1 is MNHNS and CDR2 is SASEGT. The CDR3 totals 12 residues. Trimming pared 5 bases from V and 7 bases from J, leaving 6 bases between. CDR3 loop: CASSTANSPLHF. CDR3 bases: TGTGCCAGCAGTACAGCCAATTCACCCCTCCACTTT.

This clonotype was counted at least ten times. V gene TRBV7-3 combines with J gene TRBJ1-1, with D unresolved. This CDR3 comprises 12 residues. Trimming removed 6 bases at V and 7 bases at J, with 12 bases between. The germline V gene encodes CDR1 SGHTA and CDR2 FQGTGA. The CDR3 sequence: CASSQTGGEAFF. In nucleotides, the CDR3 is TGTGCCAGCAGTCAGACTGGAGGTGAAGCTTTCTTT.

This clonotype has at least ten counts. This rearrangement joins TRBV11-2 to TRBJ2-5, with 11 bases identical to TRBD1. The CDR3 covers 15 residues. Germline trimming cut 3 bases from V and 4 bases from J; bases unmatched to any gene: 4. From germline, CDR1 is SGHAT and CDR2 FQNNGV. For the CDR3, the DNA is TGTGCCAGCAGCTTTTCCGGGACAGGGGGAGAGACCCAGTACTTC. Protein: CASSFSGTGGETQYF.

The sample holds many counts of this clonotype. The J gene is TRBJ1-1, the V gene TRBV29-1; 7 nucleotides agree with TRBD1. CDR3 length: 10 amino acids. The germline CDR1 and CDR2 sequences are SQVTM and ANQGSEA. With 7 bases clipped from V and 8 bases from J, the junction kept 4 bases outside the gene matches. CDR3 in DNA: TGCAGCGCCATAGGGGGCGAAGCTTTCTTT. This encodes CSAIGGEAFF. Full variable domain (remainder filled in from reference TRBV29-1 and TRBJ1-1): SAVISQKPSRDICQRGTSLTIQCQVDSQVTMMFWYRQQPGQSLTLIATANQGSEATYESGFVIDKFPISRPNLTFSTLTVSNMSPEDSSIYLCSAIGGEAFFGQGTRLTVV.

This clonotype was seen repeatedly, ten times or more. The V gene is TRBV29-1, the J gene TRBJ2-5, with TRBD1 identical over 8 bases. Germline V gene lookup returns CDR1 SQVTM and CDR2 ANQGSEA. J was trimmed by 5 bases and V by 7 bases; bases with no gene match: 6. The length of the CDR3 is 12 residues. CDR3 protein: CSAFRGPETQYF. For the CDR3, the DNA is TGCAGCGCCTTCAGGGGGCCGGAGACCCAGTACTTC.

The table lists this clonotype with many counts. This rearrangement joins TRBV5-1 to TRBJ2-2, with 15 bases lining up with TRBD2. Germline V CDR1 and CDR2: SGHRS, YFSETQ. With V trimmed by 3 bases and J by 6 bases, 9 bases remained unmatched. CDR3 length: 18 amino acids. CDR3 DNA: TGCGCCAGCAGCTCCGGACTAGCGGGGGGGCCGTCCCCCGGGGAGCTGTTTTTT. This encodes CASSSGLAGGPSPGELFF.

This clonotype has a count of ten or more. The chain uses TRBV5-6 and TRBJ1-2; possible D gene TRBD1, 5 bases. There are 14 residues in the CDR3. V shed 5 bases and J shed 3 bases, with 14 bases lying between them. Germline V lookup: CDR1 SGHDT, CDR2 YYEEEE. The CDR3 reads CASRGQIGDYGYTF. CDR3 DNA sequence: TGTGCCAGCAGAGGACAAATCGGGGACTATGGCTACACCTTC.

This clonotype was found many times. The chain is built from TRBV12-3 or TRBV12-4 and TRBJ1-1; the match to TRBD1 covers 7 bases. The trim removed 6 bases at V and 4 bases at J, leaving 11 bases unmatched. The CDR3 consists of 15 residues. The CDR3 loop reads CASRPSGGLGTEAFF. CDR3 sequence (DNA): TGTGCCAGCAGACCTTCAGGGGGACTGGGCACTGAAGCTTTCTTT.

There are a few counts of this clonotype. The chain links TRBV5-1 to TRBJ2-5; D gene uncertain. Germline values: CDR1 SGHRS, CDR2 YFSETQ. The CDR3 is made up of 15 amino acids. V was trimmed by 2 bases and J by 5 bases, leaving 16 bases between them. This CDR3 reads CASSLVADRQETQYF. For the CDR3, the DNA is TGCGCCAGCAGCTTAGTGGCAGATCGCCAGGAGACCCAGTACTTC.

With respect to this clonotype: An end of the junction does not agree with germline; a read error may underlie this. V is TRBV14 and J is TRBJ1-6; weak D call: TRBD1 (5 bases). The CDR3 sequence is 13 residues long. Germline V gene lookup returns CDR1 SGHDN and CDR2 FVKESK. In nucleotides, the CDR3 is TGTGCCAGCAGACAGGTTGACAATTCACACCTCCACTTT. It translates to CASRQVDNSHLHF.

The chain links TRBV20-1 to TRBJ2-7; 8 nucleotides match TRBD1. The junction had 5 bases not matched to a gene; V was cut back by 4 bases and J by 3 bases. Germline assignment: CDR1 DFQATT and CDR2 SNEGSKA (reference sequence). CDR3 length: 13 amino acids. The chain's CDR3 is CSATGTGNYEQYF. The CDR3 nucleotides are TGCAGTGCTACCGGGACAGGTAACTACGAGCAGTACTTC.

In this sample, this clonotype turned up many times. The chain links TRBV15 to TRBJ1-3; possible D gene TRBD1, 5 bases. Between the trimmed V and J ends, which lost 1 base and 4 bases, there was a span of 17 bases. From germline, CDR1 is LNHNV and CDR2 YYDKDF (reference sequence). The CDR3 has 17 residues. The CDR3 region is CATSRAGPSGSGNTIYF. CDR3 DNA sequence: TGTGCCACCAGCAGAGCGGGGCCCTCGGGGTCGGGAAACACCATATATTTT.

On this clonotype: One end of the junction is discordant with germline, which a read error may explain. The chain links TRBV6-5 to TRBJ1-1; a possible D gene is TRBD1 (6 bases). CDR3 length: 14 residues. Germline V gene sequence: CDR1 MNHEY, CDR2 SVGAGI. CDR3 sequence: CASSYSPRGTDAFF. The CDR3 DNA reads TGTGCCAGCAGTTACTCCCCGAGGGGGACTGATGCTTTCTTT.

This clonotype appeared a few times. The chain joins TRBV6-1 to TRBJ2-5; D unresolved. Trimming shortened V by 7 bases and J by 3 bases, and 15 bases separated the two germline ends. Germline CDR1 is MNHNS and CDR2 is SASEGT. The CDR3 has 14 residues. The CDR3 protein is CASTDPADEETQYF. In DNA, the CDR3 is TGTGCCAGCACCGACCCGGCGGATGAAGAGACCCAGTACTTC.

There are many counts of this clonotype. The V and J genes are TRBV27 and TRBJ2-7; the D gene is possibly TRBD2 (5 bases). The CDR3 is made up of 16 amino acids. Trimming stripped 6 bases from V and 4 bases from J, with 22 bases between. Germline CDR1 MNHEY, CDR2 SMNVEV (reference sequence). CDR3 region: CASRPRGQDYAYEQYF. Here the CDR3 DNA reads TGTGCCAGCAGGCCGCGAGGGCAAGACTATGCTTACGAGCAGTACTTC.

This clonotype showed up many times. V gene TRBV12-3 or TRBV12-4 combines with J gene TRBJ2-2, with TRBD1 as a possible D gene (6 bases). This CDR3 is 17 amino acids long. V was clipped by 3 bases and J by 6 bases, with 20 bases between them. CDR3 sequence: CASSFSPGYRESGELFF. In DNA form, the CDR3 reads TGTGCCAGCAGTTTTTCCCCCGGGTACAGGGAATCCGGGGAGCTGTTTTTT.

This clonotype is a singleton in its sample. The CDR3, as DNA: TGCGCCAGCAGTGAGATCAACAGGGGGCCAGCGGGCTACACCTTC. Translation: CASSEINRGPAGYTF. The gene calls are TRBV10-2 and TRBJ1-2; 9 bases agree with TRBD1. Germline-derived CDR1 and CDR2 are WSHSY and SAAADI. The CDR3 extends over 15 amino acids. J was trimmed by 8 bases and V by 2 bases; bases with no gene match: 9.

The V call is TRBV5-1, the J call TRBJ2-5; 11 bases are shared with TRBD2. The CDR3 spans 16 residues. V lost 1 base and J lost 5; bases outside the gene matches: 7. Germline-derived CDR1 and CDR2 are SGHRS and YFSETQ. The CDR3, as DNA: TGCGCCAGCAGCTTGAGGCGACTAGCGGGGAGGGAGACCCAGTACTTC. It translates to CASSLRRLAGRETQYF.

This clonotype was seen ten or more times. The gene calls are TRBV12-3 or TRBV12-4 and TRBJ2-2; D may match TRBD1 or TRBD2 (6 bases each). The V and J ends lost 6 bases and 5 bases respectively, with 19 bases between them. This CDR3 has 16 residues. The CDR3 region is CASSVRGGPQTGELFF. The CDR3 DNA follows: TGTGCCAGCAGCGTCCGAGGGGGGCCGCAGACCGGGGAGCTGTTTTTT.

This clonotype was detected once. A read error may produce the germline difference seen at one junction end. The V gene is TRBV9, the J gene TRBJ2-7; no clear D. The CDR3 runs 13 residues. In germline, CDR1 is SGDLS, CDR2 YYNGEE. The CDR3 DNA is TGTGCCAGCAGCGTAGGTCCCGGGTACGAGCGGTACTTC. The encoded protein is CASSVGPGYERYF.

In this sample, this clonotype turned up many times. This chain joins TRBV7-2 and TRBJ1-5; TRBD1 might be the D (6 bases). The germline CDR1 and CDR2 sequences are SGHTA and FQGNSA. The CDR3 spans 15 residues. V lost 6 bases, J lost 4 bases, and 16 bases lay in between. This CDR3 reads CASSRADSPNQPQHF. CDR3 nucleotides: TGTGCCAGCAGTCGAGCGGACAGCCCTAATCAGCCCCAGCATTTT.

This clonotype came up many times. The chain couples TRBV6-5 to TRBJ2-5; TRBD2 matches 10 bases. Germline CDR1 and CDR2: MNHEY and SVGAGI. This CDR3 is 15 amino acids long. The V and J ends lost 2 bases and 5 bases, in that order; junction bases with no gene match: 5. The CDR3 DNA reads as TGTGCCAGCAGTTACACGGGACTAGCGATGGAGACCCAGTACTTC. It is translated as CASSYTGLAMETQYF.

This clonotype came up many times. The chain couples TRBV15 to TRBJ2-7; 11 nucleotides match TRBD1. Germline CDR1 and CDR2: LNHNV and YYDKDF (reference sequence). The CDR3 runs to 16 residues. V lost 1 base, J lost 3 bases, and 5 bases stayed unmatched. CDR3 nucleotides: TGTGCCACCAGCAGAGCTACAGGGACAGGGGGCTACGAGCAGTACTTC. Amino acids: CATSRATGTGGYEQYF.

This clonotype appeared many times. V usage is TRBV6-1 and J usage is TRBJ2-7, with a tentative D call TRBD1 (6 bases). The CDR3 is made up of 12 amino acids. Germline V gene sequence: CDR1 MNHNS, CDR2 SASEGT. The V gene lost 8 bases and the J gene lost 3 bases, with 11 bases spanning the gap. CDR3 region: CASSDRIYEQYF. CDR3 nucleotide sequence: TGTGCCAGCTCTGACAGGATCTACGAGCAGTACTTC.

The table lists this clonotype with many counts. The V and J genes are TRBV12-5 and TRBJ2-5; 9 nucleotides align to TRBD2. With V trimmed by 5 bases and J by 6 bases, 7 bases remained unmatched. Germline V gene lookup returns CDR1 LGHNT and CDR2 FRNRAP. CDR3 size: 14 residues. The CDR3 DNA reads TGTGCTAGTGGTCCTTTAGCGGGGGTGAAGACCCAGTACTTC. Translated, it gives CASGPLAGVKTQYF.

There are many counts of this clonotype. CDR3 DNA: TGTGCCAGCTCAGCCAGACAGGGCGACTACGAGCAGTACTTC. Translated: CASSARQGDYEQYF. The chain links TRBV18 to TRBJ2-7, with 7 bases fitting TRBD1. J lost 3 bases, V lost 5 bases, and 7 bases had no gene match. The germline V gene has CDR1 KGHSH and CDR2 LQKENI. The CDR3 length is 14 residues. Full variable domain (rest looked up from reference TRBV18 and TRBJ2-7): NAGVMQNPRHLVRRRGQEARLRCSPMKGHSHVYWYRQLPEEGLKFMVYLQKENIIDESGMPKERFSAEFPKEGPSILRIQQVVRGDSAAYFCASSARQGDYEQYFGPGTRLTVT.

The table lists this clonotype with many counts. V and J are TRBV20-1 and TRBJ2-7, with D maybe TRBD1 (6 bases). This CDR3 has 14 amino acids. Germline assignment: CDR1 DFQATT and CDR2 SNEGSKA (reference sequence). V was trimmed by 0 bases and J by 5 bases, leaving 14 bases between them. DNA of the CDR3: TGCAGTGCTAGAGATCCGACAAAGGGGGACGAGCAGTACTTC. It translates to CSARDPTKGDEQYF.

The sample holds many counts of this clonotype. V is TRBV12-3 or TRBV12-4 and J is TRBJ2-5; the match to TRBD1 covers 12 bases. Unmatched junction bases numbered 12, after V lost 6 bases and J lost 4 bases. The CDR3 covers 17 residues. CDR3 in amino acids: CASSLPSGTGGTETQYF. The CDR3 bases are TGTGCCAGCAGCCTACCTTCCGGGACAGGGGGCACAGAGACCCAGTACTTC.

Ten or more counts support this clonotype. The rearrangement joins TRBV12-3 or TRBV12-4 to TRBJ2-3; D possibly corresponds to TRBD1 (6 bases). CDR3 length: 13 residues. Trimming took 6 bases from V and 6 from J, leaving 13 bases between them. As DNA, the CDR3 is TGTGCCAGCAGGTTACGACAGGCGGATACGCAGTATTTT. It is translated as CASRLRQADTQYF.

This clonotype was recorded at least ten times. The V gene is TRBV2, the J gene TRBJ1-5; maybe TRBD1 (5 bases). Looked up from germline, CDR1 is SNHLY and CDR2 is FYNNEI. V was pared by 7 bases and J by 2 bases, with 12 bases between. The CDR3 totals 14 residues. For the CDR3, the DNA is TGTGCCAGCACCGGGGACGCGGGCAATCAGCCCCAGCATTTT. Protein: CASTGDAGNQPQHF.

This clonotype appeared many times. The chain uses TRBV24-1 and TRBJ1-5, with D unclear. Germline V lookup: CDR1 KGHDR, CDR2 SFDVKD. The CDR3 is 15 amino acids. V lost 4 bases, J lost 0 bases, and 9 bases lay in between. For the CDR3, the DNA is TGTGCCACCAGTGAACCCAACGGTAGCAATCAGCCCCAGCATTTT. This translates into CATSEPNGSNQPQHF.